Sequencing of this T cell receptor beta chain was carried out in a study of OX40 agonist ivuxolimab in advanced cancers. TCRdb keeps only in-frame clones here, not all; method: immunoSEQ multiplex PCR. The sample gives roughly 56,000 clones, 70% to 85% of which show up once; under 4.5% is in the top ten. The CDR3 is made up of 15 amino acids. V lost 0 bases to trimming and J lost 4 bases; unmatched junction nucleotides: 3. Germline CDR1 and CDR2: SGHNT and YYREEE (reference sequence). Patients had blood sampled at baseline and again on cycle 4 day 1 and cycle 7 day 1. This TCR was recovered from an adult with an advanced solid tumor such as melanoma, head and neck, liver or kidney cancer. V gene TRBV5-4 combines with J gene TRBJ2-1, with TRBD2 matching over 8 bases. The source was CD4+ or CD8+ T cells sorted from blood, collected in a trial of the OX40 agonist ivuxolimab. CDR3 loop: CASSLELAEYNEQFF. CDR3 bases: TGTGCCAGCAGCTTGGAACTAGCGGAGTACAATGAGCAGTTCTTC.